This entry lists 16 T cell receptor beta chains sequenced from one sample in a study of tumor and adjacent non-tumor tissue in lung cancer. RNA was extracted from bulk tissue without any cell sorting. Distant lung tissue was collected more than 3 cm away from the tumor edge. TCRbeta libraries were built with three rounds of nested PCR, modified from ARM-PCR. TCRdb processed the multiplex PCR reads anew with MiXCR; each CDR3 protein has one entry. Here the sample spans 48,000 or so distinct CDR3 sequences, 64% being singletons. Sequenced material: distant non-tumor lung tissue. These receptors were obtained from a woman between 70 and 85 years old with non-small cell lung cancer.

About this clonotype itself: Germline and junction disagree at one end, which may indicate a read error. CDR3 protein: CSIGQEGTNGKLFF. In DNA, the CDR3 is TGTAGCATCGGACAGGAGGGGACTAATGGAAAACTGTTTTTT. This chain joins TRBV29-1 and TRBJ1-4; 7 bases align to TRBD1. Per the germline V gene, CDR1 is SQVTM and CDR2 is ANQGSEA. This CDR3 spans 14 amino acids.

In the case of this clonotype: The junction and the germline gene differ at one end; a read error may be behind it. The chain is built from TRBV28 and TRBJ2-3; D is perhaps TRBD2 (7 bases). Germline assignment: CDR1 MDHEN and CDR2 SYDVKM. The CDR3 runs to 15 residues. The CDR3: CASSPGTGGTDKQYF. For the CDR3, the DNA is TGTGCCAGCAGTCCCGGGACGGGGGGCACAGATAAGCAGTATTTT.

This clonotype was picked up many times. The CDR3 DNA follows: TGTGCCAGCAGGCGAAGACAGGGTGGCGGGAATTCACCCCTCCACTTT. It is translated as CASRRRQGGGNSPLHF. The gene calls are TRBV5-8 and TRBJ1-6; 7 bases are shared with TRBD1. This CDR3 is built from 16 residues. The germline V gene encodes CDR1 SGHTS and CDR2 YDEGEE. V lost 5 bases and J lost 7; bases outside the gene matches: 12.

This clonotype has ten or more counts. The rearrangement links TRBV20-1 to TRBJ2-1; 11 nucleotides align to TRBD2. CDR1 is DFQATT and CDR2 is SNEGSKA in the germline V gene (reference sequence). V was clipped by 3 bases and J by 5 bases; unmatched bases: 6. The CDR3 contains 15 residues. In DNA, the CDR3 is TGCAGTGCTAGCCTCCTAGCGGGAGGTGACAATGAGCAGTTCTTC. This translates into CSASLLAGGDNEQFF.

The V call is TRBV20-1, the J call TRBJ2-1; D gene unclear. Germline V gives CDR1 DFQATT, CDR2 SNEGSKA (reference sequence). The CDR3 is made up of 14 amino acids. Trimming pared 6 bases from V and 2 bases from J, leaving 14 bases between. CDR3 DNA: TGCAGTGCGAGCCGGCTAAACCCCTACAATGAGCAGTTCTTC. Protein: CSASRLNPYNEQFF.

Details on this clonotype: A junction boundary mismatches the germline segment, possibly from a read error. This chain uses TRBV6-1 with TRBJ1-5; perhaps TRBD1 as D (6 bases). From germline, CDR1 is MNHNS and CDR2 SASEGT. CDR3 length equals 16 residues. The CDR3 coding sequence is TGTGCAAGCAGTCCCCGACAGGTACTTAGCAATCAGTCCCAGCATTTT. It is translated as CASSPRQVLSNQSQHF.

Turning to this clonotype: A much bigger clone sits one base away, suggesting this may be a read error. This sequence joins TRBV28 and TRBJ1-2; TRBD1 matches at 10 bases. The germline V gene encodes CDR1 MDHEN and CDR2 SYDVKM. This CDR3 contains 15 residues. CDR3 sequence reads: CASSLTGGLYYGYIF. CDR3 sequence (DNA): TGTGCCAGCAGTTTGACAGGGGGCTTATACTATGGCTACATCTTC.

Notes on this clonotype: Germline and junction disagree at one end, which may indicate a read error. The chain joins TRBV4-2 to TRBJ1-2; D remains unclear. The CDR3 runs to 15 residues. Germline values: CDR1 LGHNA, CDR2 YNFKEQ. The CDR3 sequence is CASSSRDEGFYGYTF. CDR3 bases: TGTGCCAGCAGCTCTCGTGACGAGGGTTTCTATGGTTACACCTTC.

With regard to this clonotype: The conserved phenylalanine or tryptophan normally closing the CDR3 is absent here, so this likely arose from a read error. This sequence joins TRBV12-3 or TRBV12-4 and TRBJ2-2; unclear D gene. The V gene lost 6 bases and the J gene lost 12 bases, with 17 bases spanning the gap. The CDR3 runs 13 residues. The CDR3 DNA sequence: TGTGCCAGCAGCGAATCGGGCACCTGGAAGCTGTTTTTA. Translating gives CASSESGTWKLFL.

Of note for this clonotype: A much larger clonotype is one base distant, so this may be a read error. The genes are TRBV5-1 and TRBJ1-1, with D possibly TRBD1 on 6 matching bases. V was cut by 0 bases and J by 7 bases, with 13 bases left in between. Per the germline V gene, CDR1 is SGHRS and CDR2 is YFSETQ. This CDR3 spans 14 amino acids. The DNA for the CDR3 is TGCGCCAGCAGCTTGGCCGGGGGACATAATGAAGCTTTCTTT. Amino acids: CASSLAGGHNEAFF.

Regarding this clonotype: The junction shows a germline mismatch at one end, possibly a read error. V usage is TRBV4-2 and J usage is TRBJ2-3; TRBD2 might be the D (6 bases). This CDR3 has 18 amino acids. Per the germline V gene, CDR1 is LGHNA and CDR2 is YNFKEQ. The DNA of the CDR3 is TGTGCCAGCAGCCAAGATGTGGTAGGAGGAACTAGCACAAATACGCACTATTTT. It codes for CASSQDVVGGTSTNTHYF.

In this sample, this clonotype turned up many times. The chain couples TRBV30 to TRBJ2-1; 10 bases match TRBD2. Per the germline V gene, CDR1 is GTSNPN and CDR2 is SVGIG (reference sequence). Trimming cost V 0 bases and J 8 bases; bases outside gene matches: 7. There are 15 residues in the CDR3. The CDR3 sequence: CAWSVALAGVDEQFF. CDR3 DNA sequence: TGTGCCTGGAGTGTAGCGCTAGCGGGAGTCGATGAGCAGTTCTTC. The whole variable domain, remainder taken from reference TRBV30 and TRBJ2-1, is SQTIHQWPATLVQPVGSPLSLECTVEGTSNPNLYWYRQAAGRGLQLLFYSVGIGQISSEVPQNLSASRPQDRQFILSSKKLLLSDSGFYLCAWSVALAGVDEQFFGPGTRLTVL.

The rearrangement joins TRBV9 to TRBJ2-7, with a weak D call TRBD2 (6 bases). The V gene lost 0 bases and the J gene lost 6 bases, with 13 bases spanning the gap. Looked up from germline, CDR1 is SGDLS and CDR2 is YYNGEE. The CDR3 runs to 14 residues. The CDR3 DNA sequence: TGTGCCAGCAGCGTAGATGGGGGGAGTAGCGAGCAGTACTTC. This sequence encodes CASSVDGGSSEQYF. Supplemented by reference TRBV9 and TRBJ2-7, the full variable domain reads DSGVTQTPKHLITATGQRVTLRCSPRSGDLSVYWYQQSLDQGLQFLIQYYNGEERAKGNILERFSAQQFPDLHSELNLSSLELGDSALYFCASSVDGGSSEQYFGPGTRLTVT.

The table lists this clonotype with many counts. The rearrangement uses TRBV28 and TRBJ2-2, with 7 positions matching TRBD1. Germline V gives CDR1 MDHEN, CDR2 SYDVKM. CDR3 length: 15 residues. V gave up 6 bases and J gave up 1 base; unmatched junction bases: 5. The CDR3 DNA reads TGTGCCAGCAGACTATGGACAGGGAACACCGGGGAGCTGTTTTTT. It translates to CASRLWTGNTGELFF.

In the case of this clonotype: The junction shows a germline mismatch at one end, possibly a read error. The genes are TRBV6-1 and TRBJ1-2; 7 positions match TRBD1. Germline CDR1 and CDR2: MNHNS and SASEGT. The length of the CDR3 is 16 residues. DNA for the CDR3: TGTGCCAGCAGTATAAGCTCCCTGGACAGGAACTATGACTACACTTTC. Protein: CASSISSLDRNYDYTF.

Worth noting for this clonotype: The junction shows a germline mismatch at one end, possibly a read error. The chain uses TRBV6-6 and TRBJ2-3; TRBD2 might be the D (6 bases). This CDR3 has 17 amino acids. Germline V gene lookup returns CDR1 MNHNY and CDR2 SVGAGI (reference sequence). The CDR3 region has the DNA TGTGCCGGCAGTTACCCCCCGACCCTTACTAGCTCAGATACGCAGTATTTT. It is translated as CAGSYPPTLTSSDTQYF.